Listed below are T cell receptor beta chains from one sample, sequenced in a study of T cell changes during pregnancy in multiple sclerosis. Clones were read by immunoSEQ multiplex PCR, and TCRdb kept only the in-frame ones, dropping some. The table includes approximately 96,000 clones, about 90% detected once. The sample was peripheral blood, taken after pregnancy. Source of these receptors: a female donor in good health, enrolled as a control in a pregnancy study. CDR3s include the opening cysteine and the closing phenylalanine or tryptophan. Each record gives: J gene, V gene, D gene, clone size, CDR3 protein, CDR3 DNA. D genes are given only for firm matches. A clone size is listed for some rows: how often the clone was seen (once, few, many), or a class if it is expanded.

TRBJ2-7 | TRBV5-4 | - | - | CASSLEFPGHPSYEQYF | TGTGCCAGCAGCTTGGAGTTCCCGGGACACCCCTCCTACGAGCAGTACTTC
TRBJ2-1 | TRBV6-1 | - | - | CASSPRGHEQFF | TGTGCCAGCAGCCCTAGAGGTCATGAGCAGTTCTTC
TRBJ1-2 | TRBV5-4 | - | - | CASSLAGIGGYTF | TGTGCCAGCAGCTTGGCAGGGATCGGTGGCTACACCTTC
TRBJ1-2 | TRBV6-6 | - | - | CASSYSYGQLGDGYTF | TGTGCCAGCAGTTACTCGTACGGACAACTGGGTGATGGCTACACCTTC
TRBJ1-1 | TRBV10-3 | - | - | CAISVGGVGTEAFF | TGTGCCATCAGTGTTGGAGGGGTAGGTACTGAAGCTTTCTTT
TRBJ1-1 | TRBV11-2 | TRBD1 | - | CASSSKTTGGAPEAFF | TGTGCCAGCAGCAGTAAAACGACAGGGGGCGCCCCGGAAGCTTTCTTT
TRBJ2-1 | TRBV27 | TRBD2 | - | CASSLSGLAGRNEQFF | TGTGCCAGCAGTTTATCGGGACTAGCGGGTAGGAATGAGCAGTTCTTC
TRBJ2-1 | TRBV10-3 | TRBD1 | - | CAISESTGQSYNEQFF | TGTGCCATCAGTGAGTCGACGGGACAGTCCTACAATGAGCAGTTCTTC
TRBJ2-3 | TRBV5-6 | TRBD1 | - | CASSWSQGVFQDTQYF | TGTGCCAGCAGCTGGAGCCAGGGGGTTTTCCAAGATACGCAGTATTTT
TRBJ1-1 | TRBV6-1 | - | - | CASSWDSGIGTEAFF | TGTGCCAGCAGTTGGGACTCAGGGATCGGCACTGAAGCTTTCTTT
TRBJ1-4 | TRBV7-9 | TRBD1 | - | CASSTQGANEKLFF | TGTGCCAGCAGTACCCAGGGGGCTAATGAAAAACTGTTTTTT
TRBJ2-7 | TRBV30 | TRBD2 | - | CAWRASGTYEQYF | TGTGCCTGGAGAGCTAGCGGGACCTACGAGCAGTACTTC
TRBJ2-1 | TRBV11-3 | - | - | CASSLDPFREQFF | TGTGCCAGCAGCTTAGATCCTTTTCGGGAGCAGTTCTTC
TRBJ2-7 | TRBV7-2 | TRBD1 | - | CASSLARTGNRNEQYF | TGTGCCAGCAGCTTAGCCCGGACAGGGAATAGAAACGAGCAGTACTTC
TRBJ2-7 | TRBV6-1 | - | - | CASPPSEQYF | TGTGCCAGCCCCCCGAGCGAGCAGTACTTC
TRBJ1-2 | TRBV5-6 | TRBD1 | - | CASSGDRVHYGYTF | TGTGCCAGCAGCGGGGACAGGGTGCACTATGGCTACACCTTC
TRBJ1-1 | TRBV5-5 | - | - | CASSLWGGGNTEAFF | TGTGCCAGCAGCCTCTGGGGGGGAGGGAACACTGAAGCTTTCTTT
TRBJ2-7 | TRBV11-1 | - | - | CASSFEGSSYEQYF | TGTGCCAGCAGCTTCGAAGGGAGCTCCTACGAGCAGTACTTC
TRBJ1-1 | TRBV12-5 | TRBD1 | - | CASGLLDAPGQLNTEAFF | TGTGCTAGTGGTTTGCTGGACGCCCCGGGACAGTTGAACACTGAAGCTTTCTTT
TRBJ1-4 | TRBV6-5 | TRBD1 | - | CASSPGQGSEKLFF | TGTGCCAGCAGTCCCGGACAGGGAAGTGAAAAACTGTTTTTT
TRBJ2-3 | TRBV18 | TRBD1 | - | CASSPLTGGFTDTQYF | TGTGCCAGCTCACCACTCACAGGGGGCTTTACAGATACGCAGTATTTT
TRBJ1-1 | TRBV6-1 | TRBD1 | once | CASSRSRGPTEAFF | TGTGCCAGCAGCCGCAGCAGGGGGCCCACTGAAGCTTTCTTT
TRBJ2-5 | TRBV11-3 | TRBD1 | - | CASSLGTGEETQYF | TGTGCCAGCAGCTTAGGGACAGGGGAAGAGACCCAGTACTTC
TRBJ1-1 | TRBV28 | TRBD1 | - | CASSLTGGLTEAFF | TGTGCCAGCAGTTTGACAGGGGGTCTCACTGAAGCTTTCTTT
TRBJ2-3 | TRBV6-1 | - | - | CASQVAGPYTDTQYF | TGTGCCAGCCAAGTGGCGGGTCCTTATACAGATACGCAGTATTTT
TRBJ2-7 | TRBV27 | - | - | CASSLGGRVSEQYF | TGTGCCAGCAGTTTAGGTGGCAGGGTAAGCGAGCAGTACTTC
TRBJ1-2 | TRBV6-5 | - | - | CASSSTGSYGYTF | TGTGCCAGCAGTTCAACAGGGTCCTATGGCTACACCTTC
TRBJ2-2 | TRBV9 | TRBD2 | once | CASSVGLAGDSGELFF | TGTGCCAGCAGCGTAGGGCTAGCGGGAGATAGCGGGGAGCTGTTTTTT
TRBJ2-7 | TRBV2 | TRBD2 | once | CASSGGAGTTIYEQYF | TGTGCCAGCAGTGGAGGCGCCGGGACTACCATCTACGAGCAGTACTTC
TRBJ1-4 | TRBV5-4 | TRBD1 | - | CASSTGGGTGLEKLFF | TGTGCCAGCAGCACCGGTGGGGGGACAGGGTTGGAAAAACTGTTTTTT
TRBJ1-2 | TRBV9 | - | - | CASSATDSAFYGYTF | TGTGCCAGCAGCGCTACAGACAGTGCCTTCTATGGCTACACCTTC
TRBJ2-1 | TRBV28 | TRBD2 | - | CASSLKSQVTSGNNEQFF | TGTGCCAGCAGCCTCAAATCTCAGGTGACTAGCGGAAACAATGAGCAGTTCTTC
TRBJ1-1 | TRBV7-9 | TRBD1 | - | CASSLGQGLNTEAFF | TGTGCCAGCAGCCTTGGACAGGGCCTGAACACTGAAGCTTTCTTT
TRBJ1-1 | TRBV19 | - | once | CASMMETGVKAFF | TGTGCCAGTATGATGGAGACGGGAGTTAAGGCTTTCTTT
TRBJ1-5 | TRBV19 | TRBD1 | - | CASRTGGDQPQHF | TGTGCCAGTAGGACAGGGGGGGATCAGCCCCAGCATTTT
TRBJ1-1 | TRBV28 | - | - | CASSLLGAQNTEAFF | TGTGCCAGCAGTTTATTGGGGGCGCAGAACACTGAAGCTTTCTTT
TRBJ2-2 | TRBV28 | TRBD1 | - | CASSFRGRENTGELFF | TGTGCCAGCAGTTTCAGGGGGCGAGAGAACACCGGGGAGCTGTTTTTT
TRBJ2-2 | TRBV5-4 | TRBD2 | - | CASSRLAGEVGELFF | TGTGCCAGCAGTCGACTAGCGGGAGAGGTCGGGGAGCTGTTTTTT
TRBJ2-1 | TRBV18 | TRBD2 | - | CASSRTSGRDGGEQFF | TGTGCCAGCTCACGGACTAGCGGGAGGGACGGCGGTGAGCAGTTCTTC
TRBJ1-2 | TRBV6-5 | TRBD1 | - | CASSYQTGGVLGGYTF | TGTGCCAGCAGTTACCAAACAGGGGGCGTATTAGGAGGCTACACCTTC
TRBJ1-5 | TRBV6-1 | TRBD1 | - | CASSEKDRFNQPQHF | TGTGCCAGCAGTGAGAAGGACAGGTTTAATCAGCCCCAGCATTTT
TRBJ2-3 | TRBV9 | - | - | CASPDWAGGRYTDTQYF | TGTGCCAGCCCTGACTGGGCAGGGGGGCGATACACAGATACGCAGTATTTT
TRBJ1-5 | TRBV7-2 | - | - | CASSRGGSIQPQHF | TGTGCCAGCAGCCGGGGGGGCAGTATTCAGCCCCAGCATTTT
TRBJ2-2 | TRBV14 | TRBD2 | - | CASSQDSFRDYTGELFF | TGTGCCAGCAGCCAAGATTCCTTTCGGGACTATACCGGGGAGCTGTTTTTT
TRBJ1-2 | TRBV6-5 | - | - | CASSYSSGEYGYTF | TGTGCCAGCAGTTACTCGTCGGGGGAATATGGCTACACCTTC
TRBJ2-2 | TRBV6-4 | - | once | CASSEAAFSGELFF | TGTGCCAGCAGTGAAGCGGCTTTTTCCGGGGAGCTGTTTTTT
TRBJ1-2 | TRBV6-5 | - | - | CASSYSSFIPNYGYTF | TGTGCCAGCAGTTACTCGAGCTTTATTCCTAACTACGGCTACACCTTC
TRBJ1-2 | TRBV6-5 | TRBD1 | - | CASSYSMKDRDGYTF | TGTGCCAGCAGTTACTCGATGAAGGACAGGGATGGCTACACCTTC
TRBJ1-1 | TRBV9 | - | - | CASSVAWGATEAFF | TGTGCCAGCAGCGTAGCTTGGGGCGCCACTGAAGCTTTCTTT
TRBJ2-7 | TRBV6-1 | - | once | CASDSGVAEQYF | TGTGCCAGCGATTCAGGGGTTGCCGAGCAGTACTTC
TRBJ1-5 | TRBV21-1 | - | once | CASSKARDRLYSNQPQHF | TGTGCCAGCAGCAAAGCGAGGGACAGATTATATAGCAATCAGCCCCAGCATTTT
TRBJ1-5 | TRBV27 | - | - | CASSFDRELQPQHF | TGTGCCAGCAGTTTTGACAGAGAGCTTCAGCCCCAGCATTTT
TRBJ2-1 | TRBV5-4 | TRBD2 | - | CASSPGTSGSNEQFF | TGTGCCAGCAGCCCCGGGACTAGCGGGAGTAATGAGCAGTTCTTC